This entry concerns a single TCR beta chain. A much larger clone lies one base from this, so it may be a read error. These data are taken from a study of T cells in Graves' hyperthyroidism and ophthalmopathy. This CDR3 region has 15 residues. The junction had 10 bases not matched to a gene; V was cut back by 10 bases and J by 6 bases. Looked up from germline, CDR1 is SNHLY and CDR2 is FYNNEI. The source material, RNA transcripts, was used to amplify TCR beta CDR3 regions. HTBI primers were the set used in a first-round RT-PCR of the TCR CDR3. TCRdb re-derived calls from the multiplex PCR reads in MiXCR, one entry per CDR3 protein. Here the sample spans a few hundred thousand distinct CDR3 sequences, about 14% being singletons.

This TCR was sampled from a young woman with Graves' ophthalmopathy. The genes are TRBV2 and TRBJ2-2; 11 bases are a match to TRBD2. Sequencing input: blood. CDR3 sequence reads: CAKNLAGGNAGELFF. CDR3 sequence (DNA): TGTGCCAAAAACCTAGCGGGGGGTAACGCCGGGGAGCTGTTTTTT.